The TCR beta chain under discussion was sequenced for a study of T cell repertoires in cytomegalovirus infection. Study at large: Signatures in public TCR beta sequences pointed to both CMV infection and matching HLA type.

The CDR3 totals 17 residues. J lost 2 bases, V lost 6 bases, and 10 bases had no gene match. Germline V gene lookup returns CDR1 LNHDA and CDR2 SQIVND (reference sequence). Concerning this clonotype: Its antigen is undetermined.

Study results and limitations: The ex vivo response showed dominance by HLA-C-restricted CMV-specific TCR beta clonotypes.

MiXCR, run by TCRdb on the reads, gives a single entry per CDR3 protein. The sample consists of 510,000 or so distinct CDR3 sequences, around 27% of them appearing once. J is TRBJ2-5 and V is TRBV19, with 12 bases aligning to TRBD2. The sequence came from a human donor in good health (CMV status not recorded). Some clones in this sample may be carry-over from other donors' samples. The sample comprised PBMCs. CDR3 DNA sequence: TGTGCCAGTAGGGCCCAGGTACTAGCGGGAGGACAAGAGACCCAGTACTTC. It codes for CASRAQVLAGGQETQYF.